Listed below are T cell receptor beta chains from one sample, sequenced in a study of shared clonotypes between healthy human individuals. Data came from immunoSEQ multiplex PCR; TCRdb stores just in-frame clones and leaves some out. The data hold about 580,000 clones, with more than 95% observed a single time. The material sequenced was naive CD8+ T cells sorted from blood. All receptors come from a man aged 30 to 39 in good health. Both conserved end residues are part of each CDR3. Fields, in order: D gene, V gene, J gene, clone size, CDR3 DNA, CDR3 protein. The D gene is left open where the match is weak. Clone size appears in some rows only: once, few, many, or a class for an expanded clone.

D gene: .; V gene: TRBV27; J gene: TRBJ2-5; clone size: once; CDR3 DNA: TGTGCCAGCAGTTTATACGGGAGTGGTGAGACCCAGTACTTC; CDR3 protein: CASSLYGSGETQYF
D gene: TRBD2; V gene: TRBV6-5; J gene: TRBJ2-1; clone size: .; CDR3 DNA: TGTGCCAGCAGTCTAACGGGGGGGTCCTACAATGAGCAGTTCTTC; CDR3 protein: CASSLTGGSYNEQFF
D gene: TRBD2; V gene: TRBV29-1; J gene: TRBJ2-1; clone size: .; CDR3 DNA: TGCAGCGTTGAGGGGACGGGACTAGCGACCTACAATGAGCAGTTCTTC; CDR3 protein: CSVEGTGLATYNEQFF
D gene: .; V gene: TRBV11-2; J gene: TRBJ1-1; clone size: .; CDR3 DNA: TGTGCCAGCAGCTCAGGGGTGAGGAACACTGAAGCTTTCTTT; CDR3 protein: CASSSGVRNTEAFF
D gene: .; V gene: TRBV18; J gene: TRBJ2-1; clone size: once; CDR3 DNA: TGTGCCAGCTCACCATGGGCAGGCTCCTACAATGAGCAGTTCTTC; CDR3 protein: CASSPWAGSYNEQFF
D gene: TRBD2; V gene: TRBV9; J gene: TRBJ2-1; clone size: .; CDR3 DNA: TGTGCCAGCAGCGTAGTAGCGGGAGGGTACAATGAGCAGTTCTTC; CDR3 protein: CASSVVAGGYNEQFF
D gene: TRBD2; V gene: TRBV2; J gene: TRBJ2-7; clone size: .; CDR3 DNA: TGTGCCAGCAGTGAGGAAGCGGGAGGGACCTACGAGCAGTACTTC; CDR3 protein: CASSEEAGGTYEQYF
D gene: .; V gene: TRBV7-2; J gene: TRBJ2-7; clone size: .; CDR3 DNA: TGTGCCAGCAGCTTAGATCCGGGACTGACCTTTGAGCAGTACTTC; CDR3 protein: CASSLDPGLTFEQYF
D gene: TRBD2; V gene: TRBV13; J gene: TRBJ2-1; clone size: .; CDR3 DNA: TGTGCCAGCAGCTCGAGGGGGCGGGAGGGCCGTGAGCAGTTCTTC; CDR3 protein: CASSSRGREGREQFF
D gene: .; V gene: TRBV18; J gene: TRBJ2-5; clone size: .; CDR3 DNA: TGTGCCAGCTCATTCCAAGAGACCCAGTACTTC; CDR3 protein: CASSFQETQYF
D gene: .; V gene: TRBV21-1; J gene: TRBJ2-7; clone size: once; CDR3 DNA: TGTGCCAGCAGCAAAGCCCGTGGACAGGGTTATACCTACGAGCAGTACTTC; CDR3 protein: CASSKARGQGYTYEQYF
D gene: .; V gene: TRBV6-6; J gene: TRBJ1-1; clone size: .; CDR3 DNA: TGTGCCAACCGGCGGGGGGCAAACACTGAAGCTTTCTTT; CDR3 protein: CANRRGANTEAFF
D gene: .; V gene: TRBV7-9; J gene: TRBJ2-7; clone size: .; CDR3 DNA: TGTGCCAGCAGCGCAGCAGGGGACTACGAGCAGTACTTC; CDR3 protein: CASSAAGDYEQYF
D gene: .; V gene: TRBV23-1; J gene: TRBJ2-7; clone size: .; CDR3 DNA: TGCGCCAGCAGTCAAGGTAGGAGCGAGCAGTACTTC; CDR3 protein: CASSQGRSEQYF
D gene: TRBD2; V gene: TRBV11-2; J gene: TRBJ2-7; clone size: .; CDR3 DNA: TGTGCCAGCAGGTCAGATGGCCGGGGGGTCGACTACGAGCAGTACTTC; CDR3 protein: CASRSDGRGVDYEQYF
D gene: .; V gene: TRBV4-1; J gene: TRBJ1-1; clone size: .; CDR3 DNA: TGCGCCAGCAGCCAAGGACCCTCAGGGACTGAAGCTTTCTTT; CDR3 protein: CASSQGPSGTEAFF
D gene: .; V gene: TRBV19; J gene: TRBJ1-5; clone size: .; CDR3 DNA: TGTGCCAGTAGTATTGTCAGCCAGGGACAGCCCCAGCATTTT; CDR3 protein: CASSIVSQGQPQHF
D gene: TRBD1; V gene: TRBV10-3; J gene: TRBJ2-2; clone size: .; CDR3 DNA: TGTGCCATCAGAAGAGGACAGGGGTTTAACACCGGGGAGCTGTTTTTT; CDR3 protein: CAIRRGQGFNTGELFF
D gene: .; V gene: TRBV7-9; J gene: TRBJ1-2; clone size: .; CDR3 DNA: TGTGCCAGCAGCTTACAGGGTTATTATGGCTACACCTTC; CDR3 protein: CASSLQGYYGYTF
D gene: .; V gene: TRBV7-6; J gene: TRBJ2-2; clone size: once; CDR3 DNA: TGTGCCAGCAGCTTAGCGTTGGTCGGGGAGCTGTTTTTT; CDR3 protein: CASSLALVGELFF
D gene: .; V gene: TRBV15; J gene: TRBJ2-1; clone size: .; CDR3 DNA: TGTGCCACCAGCAGAGGGACAGCAAAATGGGAGAGCTCCTACAATGAGCAGTTCTTC; CDR3 protein: CATSRGTAKWESSYNEQFF
D gene: TRBD2; V gene: TRBV9; J gene: TRBJ2-1; clone size: .; CDR3 DNA: TGTGCCAGCAGCCCCCGCCCGGGACTAGCGATCAATGAGCAGTTCTTC; CDR3 protein: CASSPRPGLAINEQFF
D gene: .; V gene: TRBV6-5; J gene: TRBJ2-6; clone size: .; CDR3 DNA: TGTGCCAGCAGTTACGAGGGGACTGGGGCCAACGTCCTGACTTTC; CDR3 protein: CASSYEGTGANVLTF
D gene: .; V gene: TRBV5-6; J gene: TRBJ2-5; clone size: .; CDR3 DNA: TGTGCCAGCAGCGGTAGTTCTCAGACCCAGTACTTC; CDR3 protein: CASSGSSQTQYF
D gene: TRBD1; V gene: TRBV5-8; J gene: TRBJ2-1; clone size: .; CDR3 DNA: TGTGCCAGCAGCTTGATATATCGGACAGGGGTCTACAATGAGCAGTTCTTC; CDR3 protein: CASSLIYRTGVYNEQFF
D gene: .; V gene: TRBV4-1; J gene: TRBJ2-2; clone size: .; CDR3 DNA: TGCGCCAGCAGCCATAGGGCAGCGGCGAACACCGGGGAGCTGTTTTTT; CDR3 protein: CASSHRAAANTGELFF
D gene: TRBD1; V gene: TRBV14; J gene: TRBJ2-3; clone size: .; CDR3 DNA: TGTGCCAGCAGTCCGGACAGGCTAATAGACGAGTCTTATTTTGATACGCAGTATTTT; CDR3 protein: CASSPDRLIDESYFDTQYF
D gene: .; V gene: TRBV11-2; J gene: TRBJ2-7; clone size: .; CDR3 DNA: TGTGCCAGCAGCTCCGGTCCTTCCTACGAGCAGTACTTC; CDR3 protein: CASSSGPSYEQYF
D gene: TRBD1; V gene: TRBV7-9; J gene: TRBJ2-3; clone size: .; CDR3 DNA: TGTGCCAGCAGAAGACAGGGGGCAGATACGCAGTATTTT; CDR3 protein: CASRRQGADTQYF
D gene: .; V gene: TRBV19; J gene: TRBJ2-2; clone size: once; CDR3 DNA: TGTGCCAGTAGAACCCGGGAAGCAAACACCGGGGAGCTGTTTTTT; CDR3 protein: CASRTREANTGELFF
D gene: TRBD1; V gene: TRBV29-1; J gene: TRBJ2-7; clone size: .; CDR3 DNA: TGCAGCGTTGAGGGGACAGGGGCCGTCTACGAGCAGTACTTC; CDR3 protein: CSVEGTGAVYEQYF
D gene: TRBD1; V gene: TRBV2; J gene: TRBJ1-3; clone size: .; CDR3 DNA: TGTGCCAGCAGGCCAGCCGGGACAGGAGGAAACACCATATATTTT; CDR3 protein: CASRPAGTGGNTIYF
D gene: .; V gene: TRBV5-5; J gene: TRBJ2-1; clone size: .; CDR3 DNA: TGTGCCAGCAGCTTATCTCGAGCGGAGCTCAATGAGCAGTTCTTC; CDR3 protein: CASSLSRAELNEQFF
D gene: TRBD2; V gene: TRBV9; J gene: TRBJ2-3; clone size: .; CDR3 DNA: TGTGCCAGCAGCTTCAACAGACTAGCGGGGGCCCCTTCAGATACGCAGTATTTT; CDR3 protein: CASSFNRLAGAPSDTQYF
D gene: .; V gene: TRBV7-9; J gene: TRBJ2-7; clone size: .; CDR3 DNA: TGTGCCAGCAGCTCCAGCGAGAGCTCCTACGAGCAGTACTTC; CDR3 protein: CASSSSESSYEQYF
D gene: .; V gene: TRBV7-8; J gene: TRBJ2-7; clone size: .; CDR3 DNA: TGTGCCAGCAGCTTAGCGCTCGGGACATCCACCGCATCCCTATACGAGCAGTACTTC; CDR3 protein: CASSLALGTSTASLYEQYF
D gene: .; V gene: TRBV6-5; J gene: TRBJ2-1; clone size: .; CDR3 DNA: TGTGCCAGCAGTTACTCTTGGCATGAGCAGTTCTTC; CDR3 protein: CASSYSWHEQFF
D gene: .; V gene: TRBV27; J gene: TRBJ1-2; clone size: .; CDR3 DNA: TGTGCCAGCAGTCCCCTCGGGGCGGGCTACACCTTC; CDR3 protein: CASSPLGAGYTF
D gene: .; V gene: TRBV7-9; J gene: TRBJ2-1; clone size: .; CDR3 DNA: TGTGCCAGCAGCTTAGTCTACGGCAATGAGCAGTTCTTC; CDR3 protein: CASSLVYGNEQFF
D gene: .; V gene: TRBV7-9; J gene: TRBJ1-5; clone size: once; CDR3 DNA: TGTGCCAGCAGCTTAGGACAGCCAAATCAGCCCCAGCATTTT; CDR3 protein: CASSLGQPNQPQHF
D gene: .; V gene: TRBV7-7; J gene: TRBJ2-5; clone size: .; CDR3 DNA: TGTGCTAGCAGCCCGATGCTTGGACAAGAAGAGACCCAGTACTTC; CDR3 protein: CASSPMLGQEETQYF
D gene: .; V gene: TRBV10-3; J gene: TRBJ2-7; clone size: .; CDR3 DNA: TGTGCCACCTTATCGACACTTACCTACGAGCAGTACTTC; CDR3 protein: CATLSTLTYEQYF
D gene: TRBD1; V gene: TRBV27; J gene: TRBJ2-1; clone size: .; CDR3 DNA: TGTGCCAGCAGTTTAACCGTGGGACAGGAGCAGTTCTTC; CDR3 protein: CASSLTVGQEQFF
D gene: .; V gene: TRBV9; J gene: TRBJ2-2; clone size: .; CDR3 DNA: TGTGCCAGCAGCGTAGGAGGTAGCCTGGGGACCGGGGAGCTGTTTTTT; CDR3 protein: CASSVGGSLGTGELFF
D gene: TRBD1; V gene: TRBV6-1; J gene: TRBJ2-1; clone size: .; CDR3 DNA: TGTGCCAGCAGGACAGGGAGCTACAATGAGCAGTTCTTC; CDR3 protein: CASRTGSYNEQFF
D gene: .; V gene: TRBV30; J gene: TRBJ1-2; clone size: .; CDR3 DNA: TGTGCCTGGAGTGTAATTGAGGGGGTACATGGCTACACCTTC; CDR3 protein: CAWSVIEGVHGYTF
D gene: TRBD1; V gene: TRBV9; J gene: TRBJ2-4; clone size: .; CDR3 DNA: TGTGCCAGCAGCGTAGGAGGACAGGGGCCGATTCAGTACTTC; CDR3 protein: CASSVGGQGPIQYF
D gene: TRBD1; V gene: TRBV4-1; J gene: TRBJ2-4; clone size: .; CDR3 DNA: TGCGCCAGCAGCCAAGAGGGGATAGAGGGGGCCTACGCCAAAAACATTCAGTACTTC; CDR3 protein: CASSQEGIEGAYAKNIQYF
D gene: .; V gene: TRBV13; J gene: TRBJ1-5; clone size: .; CDR3 DNA: TGTGCCAGCAGCTCAGGGGATCAGCCCCAGCATTTT; CDR3 protein: CASSSGDQPQHF
D gene: TRBD1; V gene: TRBV5-5; J gene: TRBJ2-7; clone size: .; CDR3 DNA: TGTGCCAGCAGCTCCCTCAGGACAGGGTCAGTCATCAGGGAGCAGTACTTC; CDR3 protein: CASSSLRTGSVIREQYF
D gene: .; V gene: TRBV7-9; J gene: TRBJ1-1; clone size: .; CDR3 DNA: TGTGCCAGCAGCCCCAATTTAAACACTGAAGCTTTCTTT; CDR3 protein: CASSPNLNTEAFF
D gene: .; V gene: TRBV7-9; J gene: TRBJ2-1; clone size: .; CDR3 DNA: TGTGCCAGCAGCTTAGCGGGGAGCTCCTACAATGAGCAGTTCTTC; CDR3 protein: CASSLAGSSYNEQFF